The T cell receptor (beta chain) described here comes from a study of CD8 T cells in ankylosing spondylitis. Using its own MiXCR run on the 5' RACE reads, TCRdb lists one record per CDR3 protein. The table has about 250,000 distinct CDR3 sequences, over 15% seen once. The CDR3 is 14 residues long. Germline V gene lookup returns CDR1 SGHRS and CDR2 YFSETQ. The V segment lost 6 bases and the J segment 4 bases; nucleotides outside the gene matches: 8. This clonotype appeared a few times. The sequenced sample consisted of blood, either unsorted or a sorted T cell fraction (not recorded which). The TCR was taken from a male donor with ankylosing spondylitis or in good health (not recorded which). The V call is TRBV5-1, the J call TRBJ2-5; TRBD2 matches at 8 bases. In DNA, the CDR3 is TGCGCCAGCACCGAGCGGGAGTATATAGAGACCCAGTACTTC. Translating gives CASTEREYIETQYF.